The TCR beta chain under discussion was sequenced for a study of spatial heterogeneity in lung cancer. Looking at the study overall: The approximately 79 donors had untreated early-stage non-small cell lung cancer.

Sample time point: blood at routine non-recurrence follow-up after resection. Each CDR3 protein gets one entry after TCRdb re-called the 5' RACE reads with MiXCR. The repertoire includes 3,500 to 4,500 distinct CDR3 sequences, roughly 26% of them detected once, and 4.5% to 6.5% sits in the top ten. This clonotype qualifies as medium-sized. V dropped 8 bases and J dropped 0 bases, with 14 bases sitting between them. The germline V gene has CDR1 LNHNV and CDR2 YYDKDF (reference sequence). CDR3 size: 15 residues. The chain couples TRBV15 to TRBJ1-5; D gene uncertain. The receptor was derived from a male donor with early-stage non-small cell lung cancer. Sequenced material: PBMCs, taken at follow-up. CDR3 DNA sequence: TGTGCCACCTCCCCCGAGGCAAATAGCAATCAGCCCCAGCATTTT. Its translation: CATSPEANSNQPQHF.